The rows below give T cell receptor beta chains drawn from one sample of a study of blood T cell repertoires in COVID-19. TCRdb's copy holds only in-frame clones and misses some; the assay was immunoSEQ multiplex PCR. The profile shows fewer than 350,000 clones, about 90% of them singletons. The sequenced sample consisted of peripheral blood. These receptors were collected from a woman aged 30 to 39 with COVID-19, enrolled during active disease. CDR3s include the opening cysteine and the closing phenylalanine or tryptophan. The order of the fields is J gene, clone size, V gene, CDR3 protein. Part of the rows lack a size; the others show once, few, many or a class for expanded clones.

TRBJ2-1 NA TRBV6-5 CASSSAGGHGEQFF
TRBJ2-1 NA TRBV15 CATSRDGPSGAQINEQFF
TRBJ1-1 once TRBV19 CASSIGAVEAFF
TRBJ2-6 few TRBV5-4 CASSSPLQRSGGANVLTF
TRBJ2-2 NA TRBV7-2 CASSPGTGFGVLTGELFF
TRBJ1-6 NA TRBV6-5 CASRQTGSSPLHF
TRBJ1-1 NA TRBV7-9 CASSSLTDFEAFF
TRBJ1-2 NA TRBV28 CASTSEAGGDYGYTF
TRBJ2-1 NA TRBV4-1 CASRRRWLAGDESSYNEQFF
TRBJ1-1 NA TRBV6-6 CASSVDGDTEAFF
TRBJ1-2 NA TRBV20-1 CSARVGRGYTF
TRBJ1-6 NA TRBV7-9 CASSYNKNSPLHF
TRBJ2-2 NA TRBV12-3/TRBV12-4 CASRRTSTGELFF
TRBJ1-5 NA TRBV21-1 CARLLCPGDHLRSDGNQPQHF
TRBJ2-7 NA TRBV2 CASSEVQGINYEQYF
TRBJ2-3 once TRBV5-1 CASSLVQSTDTQYF
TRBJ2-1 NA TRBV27 CASSSRQGESYNEQFF
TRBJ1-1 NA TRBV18 CASSKTGGRTEAFF
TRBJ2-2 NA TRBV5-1 CASSLDRATGELFF
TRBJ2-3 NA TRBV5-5 CASSFTSADTQYF
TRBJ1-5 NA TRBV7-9 CASSLDRDQPQHF
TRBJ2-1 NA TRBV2 CAAAPKRSGVVNEQFF
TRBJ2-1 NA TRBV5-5 CASSFVLAGRNEQFF
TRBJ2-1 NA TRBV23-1 CASSPWGPPLAHFYNEQFF
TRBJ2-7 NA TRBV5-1 CASSPTPGGSYEQYF
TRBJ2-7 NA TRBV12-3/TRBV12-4 CASSPGQNYEQYF
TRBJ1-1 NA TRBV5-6 CASSSGTETPYTEAFF
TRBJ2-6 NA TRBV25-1 CASSPTGTGVLTF
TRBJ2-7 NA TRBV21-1 CASSKEETSCGEQYF
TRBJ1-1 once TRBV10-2 CASRDQGTEAFF
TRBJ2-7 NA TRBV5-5 CASSFWGVNYEQYF
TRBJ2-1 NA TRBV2 CASSELGGSGGPREQFF
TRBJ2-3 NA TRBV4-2 CASSQYRVTGDADTQYF
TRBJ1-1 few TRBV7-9 CASSEAREAFF
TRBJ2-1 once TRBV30 CAWSVIGDPSFSYNEQFF
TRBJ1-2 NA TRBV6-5 CASSYSGGGNGYTF
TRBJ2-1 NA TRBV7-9 CASSSTGTSGSQFF
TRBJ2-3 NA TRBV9 CASDRGAGTDTQYF
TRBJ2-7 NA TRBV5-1 CASSLGRYPYEQYF